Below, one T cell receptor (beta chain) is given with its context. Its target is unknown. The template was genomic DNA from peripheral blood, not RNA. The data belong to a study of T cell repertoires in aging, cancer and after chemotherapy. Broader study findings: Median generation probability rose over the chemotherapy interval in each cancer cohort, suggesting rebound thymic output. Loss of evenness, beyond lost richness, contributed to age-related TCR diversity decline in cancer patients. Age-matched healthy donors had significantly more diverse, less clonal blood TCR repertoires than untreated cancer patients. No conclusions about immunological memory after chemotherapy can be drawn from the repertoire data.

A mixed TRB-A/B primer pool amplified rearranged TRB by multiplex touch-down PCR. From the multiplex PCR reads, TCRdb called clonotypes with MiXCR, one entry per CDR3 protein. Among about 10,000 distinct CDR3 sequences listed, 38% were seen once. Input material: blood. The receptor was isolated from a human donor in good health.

The CDR3 coding sequence is TGTGCCAGTAGAACCAGGGCAAATCAGCCCCAGCATTTT. Its translation: CASRTRANQPQHF. The J gene is TRBJ1-5, the V gene TRBV19; TRBD1 might be the D (5 bases). Between the trimmed V and J ends, which lost 6 bases and 4 bases, there was a span of 10 bases. Per germline, CDR1 LNHDA and CDR2 SQIVND (reference sequence). The CDR3 extends over 13 amino acids.